The 7 T cell receptor beta chains in this list originate from one sample, sequenced in a study of T cell responses to AZD1222 COVID-19 vaccine. Libraries were prepared by immunoSEQ multiplex PCR; TCRdb keeps only in-frame clonotypes and omits some of them. Of some 81,000 clones in the sample, 90% to 95% were seen once. The specimen comprised peripheral blood, sampled 28 days after the second AZD1222 dose. Receptor source: an adult who received the AZD1222 COVID-19 vaccine.

The chain has TRBV5-1 and TRBJ2-1, with D possibly being TRBD1 or TRBD2 (7 bases each). V lost 3 bases to trimming and J lost 6 bases, with 13 bases between them. The germline gives CDR1 SGHRS, CDR2 YFSETQ. This CDR3 has 14 amino acids. The CDR3 here is CASSSGGQSNEQFF. In DNA form, the CDR3 reads TGCGCCAGCAGCTCGGGGGGACAGTCCAATGAGCAGTTCTTC.

This clone has only one observation. This chain links TRBV11-3 with TRBJ2-1; 10 bases are a match to TRBD2. The CDR3 spans 17 residues. J was trimmed by 0 bases and V by 3 bases; bases with no gene match: 5. In germline, CDR1 is SGHNT, CDR2 YENEEA. The CDR3 loop reads CASSLGSGGSSYNEQFF. Written as DNA, the CDR3 is TGTGCCAGCAGCTTGGGTAGCGGGGGGAGCTCCTACAATGAGCAGTTCTTC.

The chain links TRBV6-5 to TRBJ2-1; the D is unclear. Per the germline V gene, CDR1 is MNHEY and CDR2 is SVGAGI. CDR3 size: 13 residues. The V end lost 6 bases, the J end lost 4 bases, and 10 bases lay between the germline ends. The CDR3 sequence: CASRRMGYNEQFF. The CDR3 DNA reads TGTGCCAGCAGGCGAATGGGTTACAATGAGCAGTTCTTC.

The chain combines TRBV19 with TRBJ1-5; D not certain. The germline gives CDR1 LNHDA, CDR2 SQIVND (reference sequence). CDR3 length: 12 amino acids. V was cut by 7 bases and J by 4 bases, with 8 bases left in between. DNA for the CDR3: TGTGCCAGTATGGAGATTAATCAGCCCCAGCATTTT. Protein product: CASMEINQPQHF.

This chain uses TRBV5-1 with TRBJ2-3, with 12 positions matching TRBD2. V lost 0 bases and J lost 3; bases outside the gene matches: 2. CDR1 is SGHRS and CDR2 is YFSETQ in the germline V gene. This CDR3 has 16 residues. In nucleotides, the CDR3 is TGCGCCAGCAGCTTGGCGACTAGCGGGAGTACAGATACGCAGTATTTT. It is translated as CASSLATSGSTDTQYF.

The V gene is TRBV2, the J gene TRBJ1-1; unclear D gene. Trimming took off 6 bases at V and 4 bases at J, with 9 bases between the two ends. The length of the CDR3 is 12 residues. The germline CDR1 and CDR2 sequences are SNHLY and FYNNEI. The CDR3 bases are TGTGCCAGCAGCGGGCCACGCACTGAAGCTTTCTTT. Residues: CASSGPRTEAFF.

The chain joins TRBV4-1 to TRBJ2-7; weak D call: TRBD2 (6 bases). The CDR3 has 16 residues. Germline CDR1 is MGHRA and CDR2 is YSYEKL. The V end was cut by 1 base, the J end by 3 bases, with 16 bases between. CDR3 DNA sequence: TGCGCCAGCAGCCAAGCACCTAGCGCTCTCGTCTACGAGCAGTACTTC. The encoded protein is CASSQAPSALVYEQYF.